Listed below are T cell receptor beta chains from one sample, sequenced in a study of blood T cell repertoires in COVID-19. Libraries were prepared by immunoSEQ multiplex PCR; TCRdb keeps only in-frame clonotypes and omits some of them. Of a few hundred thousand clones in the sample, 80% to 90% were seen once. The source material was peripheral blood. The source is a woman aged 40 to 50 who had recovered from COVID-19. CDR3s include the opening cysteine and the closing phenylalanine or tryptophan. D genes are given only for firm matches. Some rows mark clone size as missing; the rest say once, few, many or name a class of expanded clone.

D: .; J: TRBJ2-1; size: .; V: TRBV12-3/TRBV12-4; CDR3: CASKSGSYNEQFF; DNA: TGTGCCAGTAAGAGCGGCTCCTACAATGAGCAGTTCTTC
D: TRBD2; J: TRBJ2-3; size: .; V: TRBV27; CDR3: CASSSQWTSGRGDTQYF; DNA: TGTGCCAGCAGCTCACAGTGGACTAGCGGGAGAGGAGATACGCAGTATTTT
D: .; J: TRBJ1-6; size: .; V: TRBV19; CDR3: CASSIANSPLHF; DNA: TGTGCCAGTAGTATAGCGAATTCACCCCTCCACTTT
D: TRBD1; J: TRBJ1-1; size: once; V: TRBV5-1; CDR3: CATGSGQGENTEAFF; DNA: TGCGCCACCGGATCGGGACAGGGTGAGAACACTGAAGCTTTCTTT
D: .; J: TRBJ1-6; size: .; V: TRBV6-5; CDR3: CASSSWGGNSPLHF; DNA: TGTGCCAGCAGTTCATGGGGGGGTAATTCACCCCTCCACTTT
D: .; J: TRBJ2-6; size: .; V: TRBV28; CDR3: CASSRLAVSGANVLTF; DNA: TGTGCCAGCAGCAGATTGGCAGTTTCTGGGGCCAACGTCCTGACTTTC
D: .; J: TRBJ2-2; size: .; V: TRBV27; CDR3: CASSLMAGPTGELFF; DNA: TGTGCCAGCAGTTTGATGGCAGGGCCCACCGGGGAGCTGTTTTTT
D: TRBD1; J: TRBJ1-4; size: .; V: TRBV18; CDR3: CASSRDRGVTNEKLFF; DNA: TGTGCCAGCTCACGCGACAGGGGGGTCACTAATGAAAAACTGTTTTTT
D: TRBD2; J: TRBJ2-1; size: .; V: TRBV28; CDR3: CASLTPAAGVAYNEQFF; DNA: TGTGCCAGCCTAACCCCGGCGGCGGGAGTGGCCTACAATGAGCAGTTCTTC
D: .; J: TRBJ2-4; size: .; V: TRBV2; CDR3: CASRAGANIQYF; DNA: TGTGCCAGCCGGGCTGGGGCAAACATTCAGTACTTC
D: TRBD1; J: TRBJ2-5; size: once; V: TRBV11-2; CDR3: CASSMAGGLGQETQYF; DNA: TGTGCCAGCAGCATGGCAGGGGGCTTGGGGCAAGAGACCCAGTACTTC
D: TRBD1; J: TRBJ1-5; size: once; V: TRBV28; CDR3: CASSFLRTGAGPQHF; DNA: TGTGCCAGCAGTTTCCTTAGGACAGGGGCAGGCCCCCAGCATTTT
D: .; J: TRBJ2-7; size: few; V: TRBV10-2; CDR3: CASSDRSKSYEQYF; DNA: TGCGCCAGCAGTGACAGGTCGAAGTCCTACGAGCAGTACTTC
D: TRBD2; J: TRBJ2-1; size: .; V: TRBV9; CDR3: CASSVAPAGEREQFF; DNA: TGTGCCAGCAGCGTAGCCCCAGCGGGAGAGCGTGAGCAGTTCTTC
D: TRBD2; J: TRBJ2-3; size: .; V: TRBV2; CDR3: CASTDPLSGRASDTQYF; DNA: TGTGCCAGCACCGACCCCCTAAGCGGGAGGGCCTCAGATACGCAGTATTTT
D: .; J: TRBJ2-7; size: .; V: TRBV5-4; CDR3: CASSLEGEGLYEQYF; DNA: TGTGCCAGCAGCTTGGAAGGCGAGGGCCTATACGAGCAGTACTTC
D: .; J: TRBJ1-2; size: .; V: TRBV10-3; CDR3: CAISESVGNPPRDGYTF; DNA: TGTGCCATCAGTGAGTCGGTTGGTAATCCCCCCAGGGATGGCTACACCTTC
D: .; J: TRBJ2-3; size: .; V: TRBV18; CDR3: CASSPTPVGADTQYF; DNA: TGTGCCAGCTCACCTACCCCGGTTGGTGCAGATACGCAGTATTTT
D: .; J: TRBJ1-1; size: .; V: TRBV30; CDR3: CAWATQGGTEAFF; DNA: TGTGCCTGGGCCACTCAGGGAGGGACTGAAGCTTTCTTT
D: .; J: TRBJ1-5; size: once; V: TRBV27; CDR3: CASRPGIYSNQPQHF; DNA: TGTGCCAGCAGACCAGGAATTTATAGCAATCAGCCCCAGCATTTT
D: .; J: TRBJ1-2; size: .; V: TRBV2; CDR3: CASSADGVDGYTF; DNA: TGTGCCAGCAGCGCTGACGGAGTCGACGGCTACACCTTC
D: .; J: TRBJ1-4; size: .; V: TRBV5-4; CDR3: CASSLRGREKLFF; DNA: TGTGCCAGCAGCTTGCGGGGTCGTGAAAAACTGTTTTTT
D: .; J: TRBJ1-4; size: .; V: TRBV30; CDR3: CAWRRGNEKLFF; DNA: TGTGCCTGGCGGCGGGGGAACGAAAAACTGTTTTTT
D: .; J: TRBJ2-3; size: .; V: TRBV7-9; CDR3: CASSFRLPPSDTQYF; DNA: TGTGCCAGCAGCTTTCGTCTCCCCCCCTCAGATACGCAGTATTTT
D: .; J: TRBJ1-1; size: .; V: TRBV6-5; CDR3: CASSSQPGGTEAFF; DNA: TGTGCCAGCAGTTCCCAACCCGGAGGCACTGAAGCTTTCTTT
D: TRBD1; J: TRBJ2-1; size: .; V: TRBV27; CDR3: CASSLLGQVGYNEQFF; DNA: TGTGCCAGCAGTTTACTAGGACAGGTCGGTTACAATGAGCAGTTCTTC